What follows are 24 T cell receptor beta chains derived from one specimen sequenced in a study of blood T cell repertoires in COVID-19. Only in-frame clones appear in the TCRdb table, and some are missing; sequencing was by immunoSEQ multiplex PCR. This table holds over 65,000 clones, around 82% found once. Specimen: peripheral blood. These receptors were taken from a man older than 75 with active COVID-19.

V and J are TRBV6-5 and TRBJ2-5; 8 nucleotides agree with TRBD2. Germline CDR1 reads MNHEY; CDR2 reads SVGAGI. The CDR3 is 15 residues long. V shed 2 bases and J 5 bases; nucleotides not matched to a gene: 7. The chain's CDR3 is CASSYVAGGPETQYF. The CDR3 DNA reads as TGTGCCAGCAGTTACGTGGCGGGGGGCCCGGAGACCCAGTACTTC.

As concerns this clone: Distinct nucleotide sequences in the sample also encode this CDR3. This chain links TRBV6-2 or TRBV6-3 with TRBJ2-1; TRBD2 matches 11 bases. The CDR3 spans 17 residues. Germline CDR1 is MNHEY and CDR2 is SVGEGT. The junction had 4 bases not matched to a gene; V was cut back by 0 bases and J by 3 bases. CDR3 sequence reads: CASSYSPTSGIYNEQFF. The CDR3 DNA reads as TGTGCCAGCAGTTACTCACCGACTAGCGGGATCTACAATGAGCAGTTCTTC.

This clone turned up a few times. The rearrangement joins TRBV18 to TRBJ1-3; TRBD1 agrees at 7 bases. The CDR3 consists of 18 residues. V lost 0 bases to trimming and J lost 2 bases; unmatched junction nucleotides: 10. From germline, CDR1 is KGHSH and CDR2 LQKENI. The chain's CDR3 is CASSPPPDYRGTGNTIYF. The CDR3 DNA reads TGTGCCAGCTCACCACCCCCCGATTACAGGGGAACTGGAAACACCATATATTTT. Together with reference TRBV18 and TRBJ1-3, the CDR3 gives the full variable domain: NAGVMQNPRHLVRRRGQEARLRCSPMKGHSHVYWYRQLPEEGLKFMVYLQKENIIDESGMPKERFSAEFPKEGPSILRIQQVVRGDSAAYFCASSPPPDYRGTGNTIYFGEGSWLTVV.

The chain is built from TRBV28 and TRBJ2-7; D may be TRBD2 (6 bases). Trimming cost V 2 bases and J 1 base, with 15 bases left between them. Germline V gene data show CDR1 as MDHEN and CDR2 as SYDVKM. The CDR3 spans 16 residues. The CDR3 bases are TGTGCCAGCAGTTTACGCTGGGGGGTCCCATCCTACGAGCAGTACTTC. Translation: CASSLRWGVPSYEQYF.

The CDR3 region is CASSLASGRAGEQFF. Written as DNA, the CDR3 is TGTGCCAGCAGCTTAGCGAGCGGGAGGGCTGGTGAGCAGTTCTTC. This sequence joins TRBV7-2 and TRBJ2-1; 10 bases are a match to TRBD2. The germline gives CDR1 SGHTA, CDR2 FQGNSA. This CDR3 contains 15 residues. With 0 bases clipped from V and 9 bases from J, the junction kept 5 bases outside the gene matches.

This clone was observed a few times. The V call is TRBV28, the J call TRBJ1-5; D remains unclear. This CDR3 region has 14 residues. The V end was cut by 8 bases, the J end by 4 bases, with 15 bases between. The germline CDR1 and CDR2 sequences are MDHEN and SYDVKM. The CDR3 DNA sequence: TGTGCCAGCTACTCAAGGAGCTCTAATCAGCCCCAGCATTTT. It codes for CASYSRSSNQPQHF.

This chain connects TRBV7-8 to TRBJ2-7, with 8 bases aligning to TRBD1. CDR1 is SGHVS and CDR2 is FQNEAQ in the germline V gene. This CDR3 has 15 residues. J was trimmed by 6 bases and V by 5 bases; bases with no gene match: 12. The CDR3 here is CASSPPGQGAFEQYF. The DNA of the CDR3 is TGTGCCAGCAGCCCTCCCGGGCAGGGGGCCTTCGAGCAGTACTTC.

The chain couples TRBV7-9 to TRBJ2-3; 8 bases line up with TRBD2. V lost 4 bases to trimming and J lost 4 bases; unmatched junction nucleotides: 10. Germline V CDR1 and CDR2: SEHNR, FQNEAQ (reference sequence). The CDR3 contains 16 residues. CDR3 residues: CASSSPGLEAADTQYF. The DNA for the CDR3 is TGTGCCAGCAGCTCGCCGGGACTAGAGGCTGCAGATACGCAGTATTTT.

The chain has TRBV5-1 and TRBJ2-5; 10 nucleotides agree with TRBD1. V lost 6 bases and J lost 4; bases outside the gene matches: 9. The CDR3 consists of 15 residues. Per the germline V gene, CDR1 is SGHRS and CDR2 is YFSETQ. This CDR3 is CASTRGTGEIETQYF. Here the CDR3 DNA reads TGCGCCAGCACCCGCGGGACAGGGGAAATAGAGACCCAGTACTTC. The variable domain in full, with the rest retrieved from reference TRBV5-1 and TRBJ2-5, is KAGVTQTPRYLIKTRGQQVTLSCSPISGHRSVSWYQQTPGQGLQFLFEYFSETQRNKGNFPGRFSGRQFSNSRSEMNVSTLELGDSALYLCASTRGTGEIETQYFGPGTRLLVL.

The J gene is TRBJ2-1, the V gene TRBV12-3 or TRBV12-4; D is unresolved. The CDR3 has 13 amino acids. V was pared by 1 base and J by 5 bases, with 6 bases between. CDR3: CASSLVQNNEQFF. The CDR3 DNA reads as TGTGCCAGCAGTTTAGTCCAAAACAATGAGCAGTTCTTC.

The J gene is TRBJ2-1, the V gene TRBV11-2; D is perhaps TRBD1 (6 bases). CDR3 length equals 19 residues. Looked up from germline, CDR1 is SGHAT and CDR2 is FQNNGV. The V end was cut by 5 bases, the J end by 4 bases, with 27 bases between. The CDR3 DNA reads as TGTGCCAGCAGCCAAACCGGGACATCTGGCTCCCGACCGTACAATGAGCAGTTCTTC. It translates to CASSQTGTSGSRPYNEQFF.

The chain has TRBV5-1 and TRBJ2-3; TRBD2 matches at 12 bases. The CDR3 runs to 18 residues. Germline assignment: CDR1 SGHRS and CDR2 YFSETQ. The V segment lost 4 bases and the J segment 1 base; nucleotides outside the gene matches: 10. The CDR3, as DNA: TGCGCCAGCAGCACCGGCGGCCTAGCGGGGGGGGGCACAGATACGCAGTATTTT. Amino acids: CASSTGGLAGGGTDTQYF.

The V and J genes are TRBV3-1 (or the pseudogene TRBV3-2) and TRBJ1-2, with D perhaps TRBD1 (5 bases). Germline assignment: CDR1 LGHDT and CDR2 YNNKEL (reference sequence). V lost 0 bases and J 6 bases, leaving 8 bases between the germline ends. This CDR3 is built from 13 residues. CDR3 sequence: CASSQDRVNGYTF. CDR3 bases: TGTGCCAGCAGCCAAGACAGGGTGAATGGCTACACCTTC.

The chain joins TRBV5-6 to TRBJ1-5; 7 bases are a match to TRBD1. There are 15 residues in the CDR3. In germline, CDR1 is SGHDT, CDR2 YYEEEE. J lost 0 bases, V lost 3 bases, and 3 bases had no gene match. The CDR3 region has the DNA TGTGCCAGCAGCTCGGGACAGATTAGCAATCAGCCCCAGCATTTT. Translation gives CASSSGQISNQPQHF. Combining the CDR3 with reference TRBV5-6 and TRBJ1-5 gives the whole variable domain DAGVTQSPTHLIKTRGQQVTLRCSPKSGHDTVSWYQQALGQGPQFIFQYYEEEERQRGNFPDRFSGHQFPNYSSELNVNALLLGDSALYLCASSSGQISNQPQHFGDGTRLSIL.

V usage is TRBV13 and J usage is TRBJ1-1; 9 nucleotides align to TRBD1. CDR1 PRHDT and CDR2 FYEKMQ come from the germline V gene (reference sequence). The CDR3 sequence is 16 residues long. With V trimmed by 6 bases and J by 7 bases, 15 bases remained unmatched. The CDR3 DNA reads TGTGCCAGCAGTACGGGACAGGGACGAAGAGGGGGTGAAGCTTTCTTT. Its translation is CASSTGQGRRGGEAFF.

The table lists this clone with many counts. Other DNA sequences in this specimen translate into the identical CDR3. The CDR3 DNA reads TGTGCCAGCAGTAGGGGGGGCTCCTACAATGAGCAGTTCTTC. It translates to CASSRGGSYNEQFF. V usage is TRBV6-2 or TRBV6-3 and J usage is TRBJ2-1, with a tentative D call TRBD2 (7 bases). Germline V gene lookup returns CDR1 MNHEY and CDR2 SVGEGT. The CDR3 runs to 14 residues. V lost 5 bases, J lost 0 bases, and 8 bases lay in between.

The CDR3 here is CASSYPRGGYGYTF. The CDR3 DNA reads TGTGCCAGCAGTTACCCTCGGGGGGGGTATGGCTACACCTTC. This chain joins TRBV6-6 and TRBJ1-2; weak D call: TRBD1 (5 bases). The germline gives CDR1 MNHNY, CDR2 SVGAGI (reference sequence). The length of the CDR3 is 14 residues. Trimming took off 2 bases at V and 5 bases at J, with 12 bases between the two ends.

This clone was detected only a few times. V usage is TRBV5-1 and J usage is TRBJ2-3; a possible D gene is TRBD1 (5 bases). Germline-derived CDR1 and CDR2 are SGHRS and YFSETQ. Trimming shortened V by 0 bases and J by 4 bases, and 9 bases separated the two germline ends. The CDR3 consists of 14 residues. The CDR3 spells CASSLVQGPDTQYF. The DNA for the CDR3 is TGCGCCAGCAGCTTGGTGCAGGGCCCAGATACGCAGTATTTT.

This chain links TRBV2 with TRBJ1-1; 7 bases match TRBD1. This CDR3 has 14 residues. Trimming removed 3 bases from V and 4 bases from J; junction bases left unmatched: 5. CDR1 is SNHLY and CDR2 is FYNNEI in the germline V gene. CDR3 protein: CASSDRGVGTEAFF. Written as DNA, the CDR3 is TGTGCCAGCAGTGACAGGGGGGTGGGCACTGAAGCTTTCTTT.

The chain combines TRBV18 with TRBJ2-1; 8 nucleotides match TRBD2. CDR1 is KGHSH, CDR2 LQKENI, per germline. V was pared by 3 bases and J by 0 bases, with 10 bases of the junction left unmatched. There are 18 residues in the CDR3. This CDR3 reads CASSPQAGAMRSYNEQFF. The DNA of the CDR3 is TGTGCCAGCTCACCTCAAGCGGGAGCAATGCGCTCCTACAATGAGCAGTTCTTC.

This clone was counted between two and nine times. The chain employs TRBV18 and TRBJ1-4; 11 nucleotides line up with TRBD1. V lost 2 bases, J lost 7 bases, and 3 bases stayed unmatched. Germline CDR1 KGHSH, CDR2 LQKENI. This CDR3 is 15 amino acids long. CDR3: CASSPSGTGGEKLFF. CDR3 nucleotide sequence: TGTGCCAGCTCACCATCCGGGACAGGGGGTGAAAAACTGTTTTTT.

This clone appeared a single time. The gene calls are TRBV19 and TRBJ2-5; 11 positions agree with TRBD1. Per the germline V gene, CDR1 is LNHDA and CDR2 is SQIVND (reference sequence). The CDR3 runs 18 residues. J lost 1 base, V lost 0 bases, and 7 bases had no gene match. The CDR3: CASSIDHGTGGIQETQYF. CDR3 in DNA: TGTGCCAGTAGTATAGATCATGGGACAGGGGGTATCCAAGAGACCCAGTACTTC.

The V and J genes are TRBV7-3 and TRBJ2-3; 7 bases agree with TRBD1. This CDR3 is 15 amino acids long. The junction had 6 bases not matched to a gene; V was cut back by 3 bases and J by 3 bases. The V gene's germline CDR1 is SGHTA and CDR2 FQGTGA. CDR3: CASSFRGGGTDTQYF. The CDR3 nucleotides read TGTGCCAGCAGCTTCCGAGGGGGCGGAACAGATACGCAGTATTTT.

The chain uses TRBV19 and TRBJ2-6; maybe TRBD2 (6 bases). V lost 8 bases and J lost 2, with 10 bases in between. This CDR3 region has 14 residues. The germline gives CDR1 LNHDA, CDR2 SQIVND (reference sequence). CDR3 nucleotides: TGTGCCAGTTCCCCGGGAGCTGGGGCCAACGTCCTGACTTTC. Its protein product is CASSPGAGANVLTF. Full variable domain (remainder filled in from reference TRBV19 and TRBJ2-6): DGGITQSPKYLFRKEGQNVTLSCEQNLNHDAMYWYRQDPGQGLRLIYYSQIVNDFQKGDIAEGYSVSREKKESFPLTVTSAQKNPTAFYLCASSPGAGANVLTFGAGSRLTVL.